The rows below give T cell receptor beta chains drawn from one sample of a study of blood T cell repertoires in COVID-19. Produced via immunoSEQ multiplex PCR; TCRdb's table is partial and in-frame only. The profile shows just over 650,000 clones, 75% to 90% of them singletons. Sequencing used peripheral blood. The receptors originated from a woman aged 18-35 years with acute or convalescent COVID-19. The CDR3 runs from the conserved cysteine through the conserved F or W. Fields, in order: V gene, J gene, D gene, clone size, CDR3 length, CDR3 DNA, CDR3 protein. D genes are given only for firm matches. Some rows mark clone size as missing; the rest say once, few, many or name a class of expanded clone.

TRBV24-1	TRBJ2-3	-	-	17	TGTGCCACTGAGCCGGCAGGGCAAGAACGTTCCACAGATACGCAGTATTTT	CATEPAGQERSTDTQYF
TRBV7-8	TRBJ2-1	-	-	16	TGTGCCAGCAGCCTCCAGGGGTTGGCTCTATACTATGAGCAGTTCTTC	CASSLQGLALYYEQFF
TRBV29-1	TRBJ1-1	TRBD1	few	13	TGCAGCGTGGACGACAGGGAGAACACTGAAGCTTTCTTT	CSVDDRENTEAFF
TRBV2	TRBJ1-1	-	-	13	TGTGCCAGCAGTGGACAAATGAACACTGAAGCTTTCTTT	CASSGQMNTEAFF
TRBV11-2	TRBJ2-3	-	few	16	TGTGCCAGCAGCACCCGACAGGTCGGTGGGGGAGATACGCAGTATTTT	CASSTRQVGGGDTQYF
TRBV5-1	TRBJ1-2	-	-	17	TGCGCCAGCAGCCGGGGGTACACTAAGGCCCCAGGTCTTGGCTACACCTTC	CASSRGYTKAPGLGYTF
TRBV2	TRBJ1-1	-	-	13	TGTGCCAGCAGTGTCGAGAAGAACACTGAAGCTTTCTTT	CASSVEKNTEAFF
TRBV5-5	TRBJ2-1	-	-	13	TGTGCCAGCAGCGAGGGACTTCAGGATGAGCAGTTCTTC	CASSEGLQDEQFF
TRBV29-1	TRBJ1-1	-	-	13	TGCAGCGTTGAAGATGACCGGGACACTGAAGCTTTCTTT	CSVEDDRDTEAFF
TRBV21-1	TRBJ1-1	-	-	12	TGTGCCAGCGAGACAGGGAACACTGAAGCTTTCTTT	CASETGNTEAFF
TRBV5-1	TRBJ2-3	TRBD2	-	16	TGCGCCAGCAGCCCTGGGACTAGCGGGGCGGGGGATACGCAGTATTTT	CASSPGTSGAGDTQYF
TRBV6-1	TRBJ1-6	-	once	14	TGTGCCAGCAGTGATTGGAGCCCTAATTCACCCCTCCACTTT	CASSDWSPNSPLHF
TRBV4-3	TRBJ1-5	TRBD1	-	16	TGCGCCAGCAGCCAAGATCTGGGACAGGGTAATCAGCCCCAGCATTTT	CASSQDLGQGNQPQHF
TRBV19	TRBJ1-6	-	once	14	TGTGCCAGTAGTATGTCCGGGTGGAATTCACCCCTCCACTTT	CASSMSGWNSPLHF
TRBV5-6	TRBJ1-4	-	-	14	TGTGCCAGCAGCCTTTCAAGGGAGTTCGAAAAACTGTTTTTT	CASSLSREFEKLFF
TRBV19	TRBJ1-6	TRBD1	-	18	TGTGCCAGCAACCCCGGGACAGGGGGCGTAAGGGGAAATTCACCCCTCCACTTT	CASNPGTGGVRGNSPLHF
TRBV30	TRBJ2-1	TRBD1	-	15	TGTGCCTGGAGAGCCGGGACAGAACTCTACAATGAGCAGTTCTTC	CAWRAGTELYNEQFF
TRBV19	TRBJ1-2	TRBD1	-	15	TGTGCCAGTAGGCCACTGACAGGGTCCTCTTTCGGCTACACCTTC	CASRPLTGSSFGYTF
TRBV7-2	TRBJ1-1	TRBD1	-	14	TGTGCCAGCAGCTGGGCGACAGGGTGGGCTGAAGCTTTCTTT	CASSWATGWAEAFF
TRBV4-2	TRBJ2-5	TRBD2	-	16	TGTGCCAGCAGCCAAGTCCTAGCGGGGGACCAAGAGACCCAGTACTTC	CASSQVLAGDQETQYF
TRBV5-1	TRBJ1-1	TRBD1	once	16	TGCGCCAGCAGCTTGAACGTGGCAGGGGGGAGAACTGAAGCTTTCTTT	CASSLNVAGGRTEAFF
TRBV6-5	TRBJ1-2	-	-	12	TGTGCCAGTACCCGAGAGGGAGCTGGCTACACCTTC	CASTREGAGYTF
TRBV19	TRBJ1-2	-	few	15	TGTGCCAGTAGTATTTGGTCCAGGGATGGTACCGGCTACACCTTC	CASSIWSRDGTGYTF
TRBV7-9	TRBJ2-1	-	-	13	TGTGCCAGCAGCTTATTCAGAAACAATGAGCAGTTCTTC	CASSLFRNNEQFF
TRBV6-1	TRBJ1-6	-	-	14	TGTGCCAGCAGTGATTGGGGAGGAGGTTCACCCCTCCACTTT	CASSDWGGGSPLHF
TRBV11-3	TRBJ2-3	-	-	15	TGTGCCAGCAGCTTAGTAGGGGGGGCCACAGATACGCAGTATTTT	CASSLVGGATDTQYF
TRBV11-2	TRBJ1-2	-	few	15	TGTGCCAGCAGCTTAGTCCCACAGGGTGTACACGGCTACACCTTC	CASSLVPQGVHGYTF
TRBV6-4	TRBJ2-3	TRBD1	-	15	TGTGCCAGCAGTGATGGGACAGGGGGCCCAGATACGCAGTATTTT	CASSDGTGGPDTQYF
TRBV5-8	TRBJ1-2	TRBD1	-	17	TGTGCCAGCAGCTTCGGGGACAGAGATTCTGTCAACTATGGCTACACCTTC	CASSFGDRDSVNYGYTF
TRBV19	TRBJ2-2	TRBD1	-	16	TGTGCCAGTATGGCCTGGGACAGGGGAGGGACCGGGGAGCTGTTTTTT	CASMAWDRGGTGELFF
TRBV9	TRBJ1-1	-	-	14	TGTGCCAGCAACCCGGACGGGGTGAACACTGAAGCTTTCTTT	CASNPDGVNTEAFF
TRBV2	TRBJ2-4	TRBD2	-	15	TGTGCCAGCAGTGAAGAGTTGGCGGGGGAAAACATTCAGTACTTC	CASSEELAGENIQYF
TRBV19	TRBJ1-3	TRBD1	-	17	TGTGCCAGTAGTACTCGGGGACAGGGATTTTCTGGAAACACCATATATTTT	CASSTRGQGFSGNTIYF
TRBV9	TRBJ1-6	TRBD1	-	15	TGTGCCAGCAGCGTAGGACAGGGGGCGATTTCACCCCTCCACTTT	CASSVGQGAISPLHF
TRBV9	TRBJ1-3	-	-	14	TGTGCCAGCACAGAGGGGGACTCTGGAAACACCATATATTTT	CASTEGDSGNTIYF
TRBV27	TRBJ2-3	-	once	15	TGTGCCAGCAGTTTAGGGCAGGCCGGTATGGATACGCAGTATTTT	CASSLGQAGMDTQYF
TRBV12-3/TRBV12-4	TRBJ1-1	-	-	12	TGTGCCAGCAGTAAGGACAGTTACCCTGGGTTCTTT	CASSKDSYPGFF
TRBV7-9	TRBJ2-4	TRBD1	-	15	TGTGCCAGCAGCTTAGTTCGGACAGGGGCAAACATTCAGTACTTC	CASSLVRTGANIQYF
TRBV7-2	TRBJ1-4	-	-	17	TGTGCCAGCAGCTTAGAGCCGAGGGTAGGGACTAATGAAAAACTGTTTTTT	CASSLEPRVGTNEKLFF
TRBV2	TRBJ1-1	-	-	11	TGTGCCAGCAGCAGGAACACTGAAGCTTTCTTT	CASSRNTEAFF
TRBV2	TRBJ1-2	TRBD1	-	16	TGTGCCAGCAGTGAAATGGGGACAGGGGGTTATTATGGCTACACCTTC	CASSEMGTGGYYGYTF
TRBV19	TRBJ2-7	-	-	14	TGTGCCAGTAGTATGGCAGGGCTAGTCCACGAGCAGTACTTC	CASSMAGLVHEQYF